This T cell receptor beta chain was retrieved from a study of blood T cell repertoires in COVID-19. Across the whole study: Sites across the United States, Italy and Spain contributed samples from acute and convalescent COVID-19.

Per germline, CDR1 SGDLS and CDR2 YYNGEE. This CDR3 is built from 15 residues. Trimming removed 1 base at V and 1 base at J, with 11 bases between. The authors' processing: Amplified reference gene primers provided the basis for estimating nucleated cell counts. Assay: immunoSEQ multiplex PCR; the TCRdb copy retains only in-frame clones and omits some. The DNA gave D and trimming, while V, J and clone size come from that table. This repertoire shows about 44,000 clones, approximately 82% found once; its top ten account for roughly 4.6%. Sequencing was carried out using peripheral blood. The V gene is TRBV9, the J gene TRBJ1-1; D is undetermined. The receptor was derived from a woman in her 70s with acute or convalescent COVID-19. The CDR3 region is CASSVMGDSNTEAFF. The CDR3 region has the DNA TGTGCCAGCAGCGTAATGGGCGATTCGAACACTGAAGCTTTCTTT.